This record concerns one TCR beta chain sequence. The data belong to a study of control samples from healthy donors and cancer patients. Only in-frame clones appear in the TCRdb table, and some are missing; sequencing was by immunoSEQ multiplex PCR. The profile shows roughly 38,000 clones, 70% to 90% of them singletons. The CDR3 is 14 residues long. CDR1 and CDR2 from the germline V gene are SGHRS and YFSETQ. V dropped 4 bases and J dropped 4; count of bases not matched to a gene: 6. The chain recombines TRBV5-1 with TRBJ1-1; TRBD1 agrees at 8 bases. Sequenced sample: blood. This TCR was sampled from a man aged 55-75 years in good health. Written as DNA, the CDR3 is TGCGCCAGCAGCAAGACAGGGGAGGGCACTGAAGCTTTCTTT. It codes for CASSKTGEGTEAFF.